A single sample gave rise to the 19 T cell receptor beta chains below, sequenced in a study of T cell responses to AZD1222 COVID-19 vaccine. Data came from immunoSEQ multiplex PCR; TCRdb stores just in-frame clones and leaves some out. The sample yields around 140,000 clones, roughly 86% seen once. The sample here was peripheral blood, taken 28 days after the second dose of the MenACWY control vaccine. These receptors came from an adult who received the MenACWY meningococcal vaccine as a control.

The V gene is TRBV30, the J gene TRBJ1-5, with D unresolved. V gave up 0 bases and J gave up 0 bases, with 9 bases separating them. The length of the CDR3 is 15 residues. Germline-derived CDR1 and CDR2 are GTSNPN and SVGIG (reference sequence). The CDR3 sequence is CAWSVRRVSNQPQHF. Here the CDR3 DNA reads TGTGCCTGGAGTGTACGGAGGGTTAGCAATCAGCCCCAGCATTTT.

The V call is TRBV3-1 (or the pseudogene TRBV3-2), the J call TRBJ1-6; perhaps TRBD1 as D (5 bases). The CDR3 loop spans 15 amino acids. Trimming cost V 5 bases and J 8 bases, with 16 bases left between them. Germline CDR1 is LGHDT and CDR2 is YNNKEL (reference sequence). CDR3 in amino acids: CASSSTGTRDSPLHF. Written as DNA, the CDR3 is TGTGCCAGCAGCTCAACAGGCACGAGGGATTCACCCCTCCACTTT.

The J gene is TRBJ2-3, the V gene TRBV11-3; 7 bases map to TRBD1. Germline CDR1 and CDR2: SGHNT and YENEEA. This CDR3 is 15 amino acids long. J lost 2 bases, V lost 2 bases, and 4 bases had no gene match. The CDR3 sequence: CASSLWQGDTDTQYF. CDR3 in DNA: TGTGCCAGCAGCTTATGGCAGGGGGACACAGATACGCAGTATTTT.

The rearrangement joins TRBV5-6 to TRBJ2-1; tentative D call: TRBD2 (6 bases). V was clipped by 0 bases and J by 6 bases, with 13 bases between them. Germline values: CDR1 SGHDT, CDR2 YYEEEE. This CDR3 is built from 15 residues. CDR3 nucleotide sequence: TGTGCCAGCAGCTTGGTACGGGGAGGCTTCAATGAGCAGTTCTTC. Translated, it gives CASSLVRGGFNEQFF.

This rearrangement joins TRBV4-3 to TRBJ1-4; no clear D gene. Germline values: CDR1 LGHNA, CDR2 YSLEER. Trimming left V 0 bases short and J 8 bases short, with 16 bases between. CDR3 length: 16 residues. The CDR3 nucleotides read TGCGCCAGCAGCCAAGATCCGAGGGTTCAAAAGGAAAAACTGTTTTTT. As protein: CASSQDPRVQKEKLFF.

The chain uses TRBV30 and TRBJ2-3; TRBD1 matches 8 bases. The CDR3 is made up of 12 amino acids. The germline CDR1 and CDR2 sequences are GTSNPN and SVGIG (reference sequence). The ends lost 8 bases at V and 6 bases at J; junction bases unmatched: 7. Written as DNA, the CDR3 is TGTGCCCAGGGACAGGACACTGATACGCAGTATTTT. This sequence encodes CAQGQDTDTQYF.

The gene calls are TRBV27 and TRBJ1-2, with D unclear. CDR3 length: 15 residues. Germline values: CDR1 MNHEY, CDR2 SMNVEV (reference sequence). V was clipped by 4 bases and J by 4 bases, with 16 bases between them. The CDR3 DNA follows: TGTGCCAGCAGTTCGAGACCTCACGGTAGCTATGGCTACACCTTC. Protein sequence: CASSSRPHGSYGYTF.

The CDR3 loop is CAISESLAGSGAIYGYTF. CDR3 sequence (DNA): TGTGCCATCAGTGAGTCTCTGGCAGGGTCGGGGGCGATCTATGGCTACACCTTC. This sequence joins TRBV10-3 and TRBJ1-2; D might be TRBD1 (6 bases). The CDR3 runs 18 residues. Germline-derived CDR1 and CDR2 are ENHRY and SYGVKD. Trimming removed 0 bases from V and 4 bases from J, with 21 bases in between.

This clone was observed once. For the CDR3, the DNA is TGTGCCAGCAGTGAAGTAGAATTTTATAATTCACCCCTCCACTTT. Its protein is CASSEVEFYNSPLHF. This chain links TRBV2 with TRBJ1-6, with no clear D. V lost 1 base and J lost 4, with 8 bases in between. Germline V gene sequence: CDR1 SNHLY, CDR2 FYNNEI. CDR3 size: 15 residues.

The chain couples TRBV7-2 to TRBJ2-5; D may be TRBD1 (5 bases). Germline CDR1 and CDR2: SGHTA and FQGNSA. V was cut by 2 bases and J by 7 bases, with 14 bases left in between. The CDR3 is 14 residues long. The CDR3 spells CASSLQGPEGTQYF. The CDR3 DNA follows: TGTGCCAGCAGCTTACAGGGCCCGGAAGGGACCCAGTACTTC.

This clone was counted between two and nine times. The chain carries TRBV27 and TRBJ2-3; tentatively, D is TRBD2 (7 bases). The CDR3 length is 16 residues. V was cut by 6 bases and J by 2 bases, with 18 bases left in between. The germline gives CDR1 MNHEY, CDR2 SMNVEV (reference sequence). Here the CDR3 reads CASRIGVRGLTDTQYF. CDR3 coding DNA: TGTGCCAGCAGAATCGGGGTGCGGGGGCTCACAGATACGCAGTATTTT.

The genes are TRBV12-3 or TRBV12-4 and TRBJ1-5; D possibly corresponds to TRBD1 (6 bases). V was trimmed by 6 bases and J by 4 bases, leaving 10 bases between them. The CDR3 totals 13 residues. CDR3 sequence: CASRDSGNQPQHF. The DNA of the CDR3 is TGTGCCAGCAGGGACAGTGGGAATCAGCCCCAGCATTTT.

The chain links TRBV10-1 to TRBJ1-1; D possibly corresponds to TRBD1 (5 bases). Per the germline V gene, CDR1 is WNHNN and CDR2 is SYGVQD (reference sequence). V gave up 7 bases and J gave up 3 bases, with 18 bases separating them. The CDR3 extends over 15 amino acids. The CDR3 coding sequence is TGCGCCAGCAAGCCTCCTAGGGGCAGGGACACTGAAGCTTTCTTT. Translation gives CASKPPRGRDTEAFF.

This chain joins TRBV7-2 and TRBJ2-7; D unclear. Deletions cut 1 base from V and 4 bases from J, with 17 bases between. The CDR3 length is 16 residues. The germline CDR1 and CDR2 sequences are SGHTA and FQGNSA. The DNA for the CDR3 is TGTGCCAGCAGCTTAGAAGGCGGCTCGAGAGGATACGAGCAGTACTTC. It yields the protein CASSLEGGSRGYEQYF.

The chain employs TRBV5-6 and TRBJ1-2, with a possible D match to TRBD1 (5 bases). Trimming removed 4 bases at V and 6 bases at J, with 13 bases between. This CDR3 is built from 13 residues. From germline, CDR1 is SGHDT and CDR2 YYEEEE. CDR3 DNA: TGTGCCAGCAGCCCCGACCCAGGGAATGGCTACACCTTC. The encoded protein is CASSPDPGNGYTF.

The V and J genes are TRBV6-1 and TRBJ1-5; D might be TRBD1 (5 bases). With 0 bases removed from V and 7 bases from J, the gap between germline ends came to 10 bases. Germline CDR1 is MNHNS and CDR2 is SASEGT. This CDR3 is built from 14 residues. The CDR3 loop is CASSEARGEQPQHF. The CDR3 DNA follows: TGTGCCAGCAGTGAAGCGAGGGGTGAACAGCCCCAGCATTTT.

This sequence joins TRBV30 and TRBJ1-3; maybe TRBD1 (6 bases). The CDR3 extends over 14 amino acids. Germline V gives CDR1 GTSNPN, CDR2 SVGIG (reference sequence). The V end was cut by 3 bases, the J end by 6 bases, with 15 bases between. As DNA, the CDR3 is TGTGCCTGGAGCCCGGGAGGGGGTGCAAACACCATATATTTT. Protein product: CAWSPGGGANTIYF. Together with reference TRBV30 and TRBJ1-3, the CDR3 gives the full variable domain: SQTIHQWPATLVQPVGSPLSLECTVEGTSNPNLYWYRQAAGRGLQLLFYSVGIGQISSEVPQNLSASRPQDRQFILSSKKLLLSDSGFYLCAWSPGGGANTIYFGEGSWLTVV.

This chain joins TRBV24-1 and TRBJ2-1, with D unresolved. The CDR3 has 11 residues. Germline CDR1 is KGHDR and CDR2 is SFDVKD. Trimming stripped 6 bases from V and 4 bases from J, with 3 bases between. CDR3 DNA sequence: TGTGCCACCAGTTCATACAATGAGCAGTTCTTC. Its translation is CATSSYNEQFF.

J is TRBJ2-5 and V is TRBV3-1 (or the pseudogene TRBV3-2), with 8 positions matching TRBD2. The J segment lost 1 base and the V segment lost 4 bases, leaving 11 bases of the junction unmatched. Looked up from germline, CDR1 is LGHDT and CDR2 is YNNKEL (reference sequence). The CDR3 consists of 17 residues. CDR3 in DNA: TGTGCCAGCAGCCGCCGCCAAGCGGGGGTCCGCCAAGAGACCCAGTACTTC. Protein product: CASSRRQAGVRQETQYF.